The 18 T cell receptor beta chains listed next were all sequenced from one sample in a study of blood T cell repertoires in COVID-19. Only in-frame clones appear in the TCRdb table, and some are missing; sequencing was by immunoSEQ multiplex PCR. Of 330,000 or so clones listed, about 92% are singletons. The material sequenced was PBMCs or T cells enriched from blood (not recorded which). The source of these receptors is a woman in her thirties who had recovered from COVID-19.

The rearrangement joins TRBV2 to TRBJ2-3, with D hard to call. The CDR3 runs 12 residues. CDR1 is SNHLY and CDR2 is FYNNEI in the germline V gene. Trimming pared 3 bases from V and 4 bases from J, leaving 5 bases between. The DNA for the CDR3 is TGTGCCAGCAGTGAGGCAGCAGATACGCAGTATTTT. It encodes CASSEAADTQYF.

V is TRBV4-1 and J is TRBJ1-5; no firm D call. The length of the CDR3 is 13 residues. CDR1 MGHRA and CDR2 YSYEKL come from the germline V gene. With 1 base removed from V and 9 bases from J, the gap between germline ends came to 10 bases. CDR3 residues: CASSQVGPGPQHF. The DNA of the CDR3 is TGCGCCAGCAGCCAAGTTGGGCCAGGGCCCCAGCATTTT.

The gene calls are TRBV4-2 and TRBJ1-4, with a possible D match to TRBD1 (6 bases). V shed 2 bases and J shed 8 bases, with 15 bases lying between them. The CDR3 runs 15 residues. Germline lookup yields CDR1 LGHNA and CDR2 YNFKEQ. CDR3 sequence reads: CASSQLTGGGEKLFF. The CDR3 DNA follows: TGTGCCAGCAGCCAACTCACGGGAGGGGGAGAAAAACTGTTTTTT.

This clone showed up just a few times. This CDR3 reads CASSLRGPEAFF. The CDR3 region has the DNA TGTGCCAGCAGCTTAAGGGGCCCTGAAGCTTTCTTT. This chain connects TRBV11-3 to TRBJ1-1, with D perhaps matching TRBD1 (5 bases). Germline values: CDR1 SGHNT, CDR2 YENEEA. The CDR3 has 12 amino acids. V lost 2 bases and J lost 6, with 7 bases in between.

J is TRBJ2-1 and V is TRBV12-5, with unresolved D. From germline, CDR1 is LGHNT and CDR2 FRNRAP. The ends were cut back, 3 bases at V and 7 bases at J, with 4 bases in the middle. The CDR3 runs 11 residues. The CDR3 bases are TGTGCTAGTGGTTTTCAGAATGAGCAGTTCTTC. This encodes CASGFQNEQFF.

The rearrangement joins TRBV5-1 to TRBJ1-1, with a tentative D call TRBD1 (6 bases). Germline-derived CDR1 and CDR2 are SGHRS and YFSETQ. This CDR3 has 15 residues. Trimming removed 0 bases at V and 0 bases at J, with 9 bases between. In DNA form, the CDR3 reads TGCGCCAGCAGCTTGGTGTGGGGGCTGAACACTGAAGCTTTCTTT. Translated, it gives CASSLVWGLNTEAFF.

This chain links TRBV4-2 with TRBJ2-2; perhaps TRBD1 as D (6 bases). V shed 2 bases and J shed 7 bases, with 20 bases lying between them. Per germline, CDR1 LGHNA and CDR2 YNFKEQ. The CDR3 contains 17 residues. Here the CDR3 DNA reads TGTGCCAGCAGCCAATTAGCACAGGGATTTGTCGGCGGGGAGCTGTTTTTT. Translation: CASSQLAQGFVGGELFF.

The table lists this clone with a count of one. The chain employs TRBV6-5 and TRBJ1-1; no clear D. The CDR3 is 14 amino acids. The V end was cut by 7 bases, the J end by 0 bases, with 12 bases between. Germline CDR1 and CDR2: MNHEY and SVGAGI. The CDR3: CASIRQGMNTEAFF. CDR3 in DNA: TGTGCCAGCATACGACAAGGAATGAACACTGAAGCTTTCTTT.

This clone was found a few times. The rearrangement uses TRBV28 and TRBJ2-7, with D perhaps matching TRBD2 (7 bases). CDR1 MDHEN and CDR2 SYDVKM come from the germline V gene. CDR3 length equals 11 residues. Trimming stripped 7 bases from V and 12 bases from J, with 16 bases between. The CDR3 region is CASKGEGGLYF. DNA for the CDR3: TGTGCCAGCAAGGGGGAGGGAGGTCTGTACTTC.

This clone was counted a single time. The V gene is TRBV6-2 or TRBV6-3, the J gene TRBJ1-1; 7 bases agree with TRBD1. CDR1 MNHEY and CDR2 SVGEGT come from the germline V gene. Unmatched junction bases numbered 12, after V lost 6 bases and J lost 11 bases. The CDR3 consists of 13 residues. The CDR3 nucleotides read TGTGCCAGCAGCCTCCTACAGGGGAAGGAGGCTTTCTTT. Protein: CASSLLQGKEAFF.

The rearrangement uses TRBV28 and TRBJ1-2; D perhaps matches TRBD1 (6 bases). Trimming shortened V by 6 bases and J by 5 bases, and 19 bases separated the two germline ends. CDR1 MDHEN and CDR2 SYDVKM come from the germline V gene. The CDR3 runs to 15 residues. The CDR3 coding sequence is TGTGCCAGCAGGCCCCACTCAGGGGTAGAGTATGGCTACACCTTC. This codes for CASRPHSGVEYGYTF.

The rearrangement links TRBV10-3 to TRBJ1-3; 8 bases fit TRBD1. The CDR3 has 14 amino acids. Trimming at V came to 4 bases and at J to 4 bases, leaving 3 bases not matched to a gene. The germline V gene has CDR1 ENHRY and CDR2 SYGVKD. The CDR3 sequence: CAISGTGKGNTIYF. In DNA, the CDR3 is TGTGCCATCAGTGGGACAGGGAAAGGAAACACCATATATTTT.

V gene TRBV19 combines with J gene TRBJ2-3; possible D gene TRBD2, 6 bases. From germline, CDR1 is LNHDA and CDR2 SQIVND (reference sequence). The CDR3 has 15 amino acids. With 2 bases removed from V and 5 bases from J, the gap between germline ends came to 14 bases. The CDR3 DNA reads as TGTGCCAGTAGTATAATGCGGGGAGCCCGAGATACGCAGTATTTT. It yields the protein CASSIMRGARDTQYF. The variable domain in full, with the rest retrieved from reference TRBV19 and TRBJ2-3, is DGGITQSPKYLFRKEGQNVTLSCEQNLNHDAMYWYRQDPGQGLRLIYYSQIVNDFQKGDIAEGYSVSREKKESFPLTVTSAQKNPTAFYLCASSIMRGARDTQYFGPGTRLTVL.

The chain is built from TRBV3-1 (or the pseudogene TRBV3-2) and TRBJ2-2; D may be TRBD1 (5 bases). The CDR3 sequence is 14 residues long. Germline CDR1 LGHDT, CDR2 YNNKEL (reference sequence). V was trimmed by 6 bases and J by 6 bases, leaving 14 bases between them. The CDR3 DNA is TGTGCCAGCAGTCCAGGGTTTCTATCCGGGGAGCTGTTTTTT. As protein: CASSPGFLSGELFF.

The V gene is TRBV24-1, the J gene TRBJ1-1; TRBD1 aligns across 8 bases. The length of the CDR3 is 13 residues. In germline, CDR1 is KGHDR, CDR2 SFDVKD. V shed 7 bases, J shed 2 bases, and the junction held 2 bases outside the gene matches. CDR3 loop: CATRQGGNTEAFF. CDR3 DNA sequence: TGTGCCACCAGACAGGGGGGCAACACTGAAGCTTTCTTT.

The V gene is TRBV6-5, the J gene TRBJ1-2; perhaps TRBD1 as D (6 bases). The length of the CDR3 is 13 residues. The V end lost 6 bases, the J end lost 8 bases, and 16 bases lay between the germline ends. The germline V gene has CDR1 MNHEY and CDR2 SVGAGI. For the CDR3, the DNA is TGTGCCAGCAGGCCGATACTGAGGGGGGGCTACACCTTC. This encodes CASRPILRGGYTF.

This clone was seen once. V gene TRBV7-3 combines with J gene TRBJ2-5; TRBD2 matches at 7 bases. The CDR3 contains 14 residues. The V gene's germline CDR1 is SGHTA and CDR2 FQGTGA. The V and J ends lost 2 bases and 5 bases, in that order; junction bases with no gene match: 5. The CDR3 reads CASSLGGGKETQYF. In nucleotides, the CDR3 is TGTGCCAGCAGCTTAGGGGGAGGGAAGGAGACCCAGTACTTC.

The gene calls are TRBV28 and TRBJ2-5; TRBD2 matches at 9 bases. V was clipped by 3 bases and J by 3 bases; unmatched bases: 8. This CDR3 has 16 amino acids. Germline loops: CDR1 MDHEN, CDR2 SYDVKM. The CDR3 is CASSLRSGGPKETQYF. The CDR3 nucleotides read TGTGCCAGCAGTTTGAGGAGCGGGGGGCCGAAAGAGACCCAGTACTTC.